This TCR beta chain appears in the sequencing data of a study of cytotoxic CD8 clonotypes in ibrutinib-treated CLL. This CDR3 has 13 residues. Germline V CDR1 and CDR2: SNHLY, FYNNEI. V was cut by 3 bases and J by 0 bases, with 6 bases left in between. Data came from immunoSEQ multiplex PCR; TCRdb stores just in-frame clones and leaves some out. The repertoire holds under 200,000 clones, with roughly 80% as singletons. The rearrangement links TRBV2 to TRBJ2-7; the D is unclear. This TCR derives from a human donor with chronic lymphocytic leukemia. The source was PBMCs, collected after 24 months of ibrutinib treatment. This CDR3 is CASSDILSYEQYF. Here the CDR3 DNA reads TGTGCCAGCAGTGATATTCTCTCCTACGAGCAGTACTTC.